This TCR beta chain was captured by sequencing in a study of blood T cell repertoires in COVID-19. At the level of the study: Donors in the United States, Italy and Spain gave samples during acute or convalescent COVID-19. T cells, B-cell-depleted T cells, or PBMCs provided the cDNA or gDNA that served as material.

Data came from immunoSEQ multiplex PCR; TCRdb stores just in-frame clones and leaves some out. The table includes around 270,000 clones, more than 75% detected once. Germline loops: CDR1 SGDLS, CDR2 YYNGEE. The CDR3 extends over 14 amino acids. The V end was cut by 0 bases, the J end by 2 bases, with 7 bases between. The chain links TRBV9 to TRBJ2-3; D gene ambiguous. Sequences were obtained from peripheral blood. The sequence derives from a man aged 35 to 55 who had recovered from COVID-19. The CDR3 region is CASSVELFTDTQYF. The CDR3 nucleotides are TGTGCCAGCAGCGTAGAACTGTTCACAGATACGCAGTATTTT.